Listed below are T cell receptor beta chains from one sample, sequenced in a study of regulatory T cells in long-lasting Graves disease. TCRdb redid the calling of the multiplex PCR reads with MiXCR, one entry per CDR3 protein. The repertoire includes under 500,000 distinct CDR3 sequences, around 17% of them detected once, and about 11% sits in the top ten. A further study also used this sample, focusing on T cells in Graves' hyperthyroidism and ophthalmopathy.

The sample was peripheral blood mononuclear cells (PBMCs), taken at new diagnosis, from a patient treated with antithyroid drugs. These receptors were collected from a woman aged 25-40 years with Graves disease. CDR3s include the opening cysteine and the closing phenylalanine or tryptophan.

v_gene,j_gene,CDR3aa
TRBV7-8,TRBJ2-1,CASSVLAGVGDEQFF
TRBV28,TRBJ1-4,CASTSPGNSNEKLFF
TRBV12-3/TRBV12-4,TRBJ2-7,CASTGGKREGSSPSYEQYF
TRBV28,TRBJ2-7,CASSLPGNNHYEQYF
TRBV20-1,TRBJ2-5,CSEAQKREGQETQYF
TRBV7-9,TRBJ1-1,CASSLLRDTEAFF
TRBV4-3,TRBJ2-5,CASSQDGRGLPGTQYF
TRBV5-1,TRBJ2-3,CASSFHRAVSADTQYF
TRBV5-4,TRBJ1-1,CAVWDRTTEAFF
TRBV12-3/TRBV12-4,TRBJ1-1,CASSPPWQGLTEAFF
TRBV12-3/TRBV12-4,TRBJ2-3,CASSPSGGASTDTQYF